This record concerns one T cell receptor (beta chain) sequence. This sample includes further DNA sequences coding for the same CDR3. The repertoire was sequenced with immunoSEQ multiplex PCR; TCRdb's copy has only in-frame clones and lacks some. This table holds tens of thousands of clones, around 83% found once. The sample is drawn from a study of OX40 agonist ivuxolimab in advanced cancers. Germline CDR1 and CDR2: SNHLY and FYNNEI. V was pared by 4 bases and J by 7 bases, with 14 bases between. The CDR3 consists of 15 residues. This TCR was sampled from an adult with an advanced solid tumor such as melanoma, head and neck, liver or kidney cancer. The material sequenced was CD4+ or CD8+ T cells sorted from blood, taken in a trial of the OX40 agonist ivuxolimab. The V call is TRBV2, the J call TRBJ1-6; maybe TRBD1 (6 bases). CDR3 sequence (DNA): TGTGCCAGCAGTGGGGGAGGGGGTCGGAATTCACCCCTCCACTTT. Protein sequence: CASSGGGGRNSPLHF. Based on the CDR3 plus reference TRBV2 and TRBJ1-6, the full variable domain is EPEVTQTPSHQVTQMGQEVILRCVPISNHLYFYWYRQILGQKVEFLVSFYNNEISEKSEIFDDQFSVERPDGSNFTLKIRSTKLEDSAMYFCASSGGGGRNSPLHFGNGTRLTVT.